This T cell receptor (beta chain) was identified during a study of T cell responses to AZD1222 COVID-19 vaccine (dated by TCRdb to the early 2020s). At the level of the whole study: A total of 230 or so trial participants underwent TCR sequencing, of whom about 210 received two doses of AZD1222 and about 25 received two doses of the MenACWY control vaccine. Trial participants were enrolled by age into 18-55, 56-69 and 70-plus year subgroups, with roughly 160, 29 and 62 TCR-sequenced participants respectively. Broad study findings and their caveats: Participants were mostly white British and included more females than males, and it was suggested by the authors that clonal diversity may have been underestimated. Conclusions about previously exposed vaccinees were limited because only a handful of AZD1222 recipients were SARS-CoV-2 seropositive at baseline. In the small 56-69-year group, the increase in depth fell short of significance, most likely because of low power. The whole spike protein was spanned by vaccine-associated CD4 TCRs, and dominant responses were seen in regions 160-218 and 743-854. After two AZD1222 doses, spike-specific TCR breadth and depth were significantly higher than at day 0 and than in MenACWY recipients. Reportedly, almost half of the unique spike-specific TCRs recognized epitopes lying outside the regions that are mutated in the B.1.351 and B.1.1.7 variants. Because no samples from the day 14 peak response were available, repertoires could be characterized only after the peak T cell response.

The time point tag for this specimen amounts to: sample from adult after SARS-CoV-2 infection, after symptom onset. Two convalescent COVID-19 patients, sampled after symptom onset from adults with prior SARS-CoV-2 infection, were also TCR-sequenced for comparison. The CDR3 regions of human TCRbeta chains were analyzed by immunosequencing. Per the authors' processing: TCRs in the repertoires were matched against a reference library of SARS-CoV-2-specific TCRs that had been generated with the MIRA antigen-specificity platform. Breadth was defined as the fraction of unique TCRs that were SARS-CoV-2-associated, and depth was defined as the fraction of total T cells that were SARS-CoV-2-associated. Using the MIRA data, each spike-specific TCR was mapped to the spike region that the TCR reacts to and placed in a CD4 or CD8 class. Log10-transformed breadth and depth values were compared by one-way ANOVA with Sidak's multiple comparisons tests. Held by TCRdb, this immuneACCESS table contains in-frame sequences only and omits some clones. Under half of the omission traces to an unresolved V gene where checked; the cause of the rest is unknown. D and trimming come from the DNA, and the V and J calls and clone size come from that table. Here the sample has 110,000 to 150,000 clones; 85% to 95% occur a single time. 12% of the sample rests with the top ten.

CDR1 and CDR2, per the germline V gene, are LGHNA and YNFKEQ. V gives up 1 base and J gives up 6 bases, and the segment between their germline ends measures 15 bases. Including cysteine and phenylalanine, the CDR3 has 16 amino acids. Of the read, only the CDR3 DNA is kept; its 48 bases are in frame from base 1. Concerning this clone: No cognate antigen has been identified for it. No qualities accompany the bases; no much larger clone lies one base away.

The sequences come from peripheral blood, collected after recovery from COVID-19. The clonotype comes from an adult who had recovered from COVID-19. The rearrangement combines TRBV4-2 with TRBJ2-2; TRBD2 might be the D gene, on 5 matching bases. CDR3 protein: CASSQGAEVGAGELFF. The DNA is TGTGCCAGCAGCCAAGGGGCGGAGGTTGGGGCCGGGGAGCTGTTTTTT.